This T cell receptor beta chain was sequenced for a study of cytomegalovirus exposure and HLA in healthy donors. 60 Vbeta and 13 Jbeta primers were used in PCR. Produced via immunoSEQ multiplex PCR; TCRdb's table is partial and in-frame only. This table holds about 86,000 clones, roughly 85% found once. This cohort consisted of healthy bone marrow donors. Looked up from germline, CDR1 is MNHEY and CDR2 is SVGAGI. This CDR3 has 15 amino acids. V dropped 2 bases and J dropped 7; count of bases not matched to a gene: 3. The specimen was PBMCs. This TCR came from a female donor in good health and CMV-seronegative. This rearrangement joins TRBV6-5 to TRBJ1-4, with TRBD1 identical over 11 bases. In DNA form, the CDR3 reads TGTGCCAGCAGTTACCACGGGACAGGGGGTGAAAAACTGTTTTTT. This translates into CASSYHGTGGEKLFF.